The 17 T cell receptor beta chains listed next were all sequenced from one sample in a study of OX40 agonist ivuxolimab in advanced cancers. Only in-frame clones appear in the TCRdb table, and some are missing; sequencing was by immunoSEQ multiplex PCR. This sample has 90,000 or so clones, with about 93% found just once. This specimen was CD4+ or CD8+ T cells sorted from blood, taken in a trial of the OX40 agonist ivuxolimab. These receptors were collected from an adult with an advanced solid tumor such as melanoma, head and neck, liver or kidney cancer.

The rearrangement joins TRBV11-2 to TRBJ1-6; D remains ambiguous. The CDR3 contains 16 residues. Germline V gene lookup returns CDR1 SGHAT and CDR2 FQNNGV. Between the trimmed V and J ends, which lost 5 bases and 5 bases, there was a span of 16 bases. The CDR3 reads CASSPLGGINNSPLHF. The CDR3 nucleotides read TGTGCCAGCAGCCCCCTTGGAGGGATTAATAATTCACCCCTCCACTTT.

The chain joins TRBV2 to TRBJ1-3, with no clear D. Germline V CDR1 and CDR2: SNHLY, FYNNEI. The CDR3 has 15 residues. Trimming removed 6 bases at V and 2 bases at J, with 14 bases between. The CDR3 here is CASSARAGTGNTIYF. The CDR3 DNA follows: TGTGCCAGCAGCGCCCGCGCTGGGACTGGAAACACCATATATTTT.

CDR3 amino acids: CASSPGTTTYEQYF. The CDR3 coding sequence is TGTGCCAGCTCACCTGGGACGACTACCTACGAGCAGTACTTC. The V gene is TRBV18, the J gene TRBJ2-7; the D call may be TRBD1 or TRBD2 (5 bases each). The CDR3 has 14 residues. Looked up from germline, CDR1 is KGHSH and CDR2 is LQKENI. With 3 bases removed from V and 2 bases from J, the gap between germline ends came to 11 bases.

The chain carries TRBV2 and TRBJ2-1; D is unclear. CDR3 length: 14 residues. V lost 4 bases, J lost 0 bases, and 7 bases lay in between. CDR1 and CDR2 (germline): SNHLY, FYNNEI. The CDR3 DNA follows: TGTGCCAGCAGTGTCCGGATCTCCTACAATGAGCAGTTCTTC. Amino acid sequence: CASSVRISYNEQFF.

This chain uses TRBV19 with TRBJ2-1; possible D gene TRBD2, 5 bases. The length of the CDR3 is 15 residues. The germline V and J ends were trimmed by 4 bases and 0 bases, with 10 bases remaining between them. Looked up from germline, CDR1 is LNHDA and CDR2 is SQIVND (reference sequence). The CDR3 reads CASSTSGSSYNEQFF. As DNA, the CDR3 is TGTGCCAGTAGTACCAGCGGTAGCTCCTACAATGAGCAGTTCTTC.

The chain recombines TRBV29-1 with TRBJ2-2, with TRBD1 identical over 7 bases. This CDR3 has 12 amino acids. V lost 5 bases, J lost 6 bases, and 3 bases stayed unmatched. The germline V gene encodes CDR1 SQVTM and CDR2 ANQGSEA. CDR3 sequence (DNA): TGCAGCGTTAATCAGGGGGCCGGGGAGCTGTTTTTT. This translates into CSVNQGAGELFF.

In the case of this clone: Other DNA sequences of this sample code for an identical CDR3. This chain links TRBV30 with TRBJ2-7, with TRBD2 matching 7 bases. This CDR3 has 14 residues. The V gene's germline CDR1 is GTSNPN and CDR2 SVGIG (reference sequence). V shed 5 bases, J shed 0 bases, and the junction held 7 bases outside the gene matches. The CDR3 protein is CAWGAGTISYEQYF. The CDR3 DNA reads as TGTGCCTGGGGAGCCGGGACTATCTCCTACGAGCAGTACTTC.

The rearrangement joins TRBV30 to TRBJ1-1; tentatively, D is TRBD1 (5 bases). The CDR3 is 12 residues long. Germline V gives CDR1 GTSNPN, CDR2 SVGIG (reference sequence). The V gene lost 0 bases and the J gene lost 11 bases, with 13 bases spanning the gap. CDR3 in amino acids: CAWSVLVGTAFF. CDR3 nucleotide sequence: TGTGCCTGGAGTGTACTCGTGGGGACGGCTTTCTTT.

The chain joins TRBV9 to TRBJ2-5; either TRBD1 or TRBD2 may supply D (5 bases each). Germline lookup yields CDR1 SGDLS and CDR2 YYNGEE. This CDR3 spans 17 amino acids. The germline V and J ends were trimmed by 4 bases and 1 base, with 20 bases remaining between them. The CDR3 here is CASSPHGGRAVQETQYF. CDR3 nucleotide sequence: TGTGCCAGCAGCCCCCATGGGGGACGGGCTGTCCAAGAGACCCAGTACTTC.

In this sample, this clone turned up once. The chain joins TRBV5-1 to TRBJ2-3; TRBD2 matches at 10 bases. The J segment lost 6 bases and the V segment lost 4 bases, leaving 11 bases of the junction unmatched. The CDR3 runs 16 residues. Germline-derived CDR1 and CDR2 are SGHRS and YFSETQ. The CDR3 DNA is TGCGCCAGCAGCCTAGGGGCTAGCGGGAGCCATGATACGCAGTATTTT. Translated, it gives CASSLGASGSHDTQYF. Full variable domain (missing parts from reference TRBV5-1 and TRBJ2-3): KAGVTQTPRYLIKTRGQQVTLSCSPISGHRSVSWYQQTPGQGLQFLFEYFSETQRNKGNFPGRFSGRQFSNSRSEMNVSTLELGDSALYLCASSLGASGSHDTQYFGPGTRLTVL.

This chain links TRBV5-1 with TRBJ1-4; maybe TRBD1 (5 bases). Trimming took off 0 bases at V and 2 bases at J, with 8 bases between the two ends. CDR1 is SGHRS and CDR2 is YFSETQ in the germline V gene. CDR3 length: 15 amino acids. The CDR3 loop reads CASSLEGSTNEKLFF. DNA of the CDR3: TGCGCCAGCAGCTTGGAGGGGTCTACTAATGAAAAACTGTTTTTT.

The sample holds a few counts of this clone. The chain couples TRBV30 to TRBJ1-5; D remains unclear. The CDR3 has 11 amino acids. V was clipped by 0 bases and J by 9 bases, with 6 bases between them. Germline V gene data show CDR1 as GTSNPN and CDR2 as SVGIG (reference sequence). The CDR3 here is CAWSVRGPQHF. In DNA, the CDR3 is TGTGCCTGGAGTGTGCGCGGGCCCCAGCATTTT.

The chain uses TRBV28 and TRBJ1-1, with TRBD1 as a possible D gene (6 bases). The germline V gene encodes CDR1 MDHEN and CDR2 SYDVKM. The CDR3 is 14 amino acids. The germline V and J ends were trimmed by 10 bases and 0 bases, with 15 bases remaining between them. The CDR3 coding sequence is TGTGCCATCACGACAGGAACCATGAACACTGAAGCTTTCTTT. Protein: CAITTGTMNTEAFF.

The rearrangement uses TRBV4-1 and TRBJ2-2; D ambiguous. This CDR3 has 15 residues. V lost 0 bases to trimming and J lost 9 bases, with 14 bases between them. Per germline, CDR1 MGHRA and CDR2 YSYEKL. The CDR3 spells CASSQEAPLTRELFF. CDR3 in DNA: TGCGCCAGCAGCCAAGAAGCCCCGTTAACCCGGGAGCTGTTTTTT.

The chain joins TRBV7-2 to TRBJ2-7; no clear D. Germline assignment: CDR1 SGHTA and CDR2 FQGNSA. V lost 5 bases, J lost 4 bases, and 6 bases lay in between. This CDR3 is built from 11 residues. This CDR3 reads CASSIVYEQYF. The DNA for the CDR3 is TGTGCCAGCAGCATAGTTTACGAGCAGTACTTC. Combining the CDR3 with reference TRBV7-2 and TRBJ2-7 gives the whole variable domain GAGVSQSPSNKVTEKGKDVELRCDPISGHTALYWYRQSLGQGLEFLIYFQGNSAPDKSGLPSDRFSAERTGGSVSTLTIQRTQQEDSAVYLCASSIVYEQYFGPGTRLTVT.

V and J are TRBV5-5 and TRBJ2-3; perhaps TRBD2 as D (5 bases). Looked up from germline, CDR1 is SGHKS and CDR2 is YYEKEE (reference sequence). Trimming removed 10 bases from V and 1 base from J, with 19 bases in between. CDR3 length: 15 residues. CDR3 sequence (DNA): TGTGCCTCCAAAGTAGGGAGCCACGGCACAGATACGCAGTATTTT. Protein sequence: CASKVGSHGTDTQYF.

This clone appeared once. The V call is TRBV10-3, the J call TRBJ2-7, with 11 bases fitting TRBD2. CDR1 and CDR2 (germline): ENHRY, SYGVKD. Losses at the gene ends were 3 bases for V and 2 bases for J; bases not matched to a gene: 3. The CDR3 loop spans 15 amino acids. The CDR3 protein is CAISDATSGAYEQYF. The CDR3 nucleotides read TGTGCCATCAGTGACGCGACTAGCGGGGCCTACGAGCAGTACTTC.